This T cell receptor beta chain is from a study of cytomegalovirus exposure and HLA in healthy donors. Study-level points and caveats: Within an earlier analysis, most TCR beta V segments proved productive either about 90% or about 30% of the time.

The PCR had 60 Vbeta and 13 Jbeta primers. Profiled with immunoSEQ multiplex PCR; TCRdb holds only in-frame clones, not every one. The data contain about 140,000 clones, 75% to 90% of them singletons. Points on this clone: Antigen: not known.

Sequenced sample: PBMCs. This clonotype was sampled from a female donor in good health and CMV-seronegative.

CDR3 nucleotides: TGCAGCGTTGACACTAGCGGGCTGGGGGAGACCCAGTACTTC. This encodes CSVDTSGLGETQYF. The V call is TRBV29-1, the J call TRBJ2-5, with 9 bases that match TRBD2. CDR1 SQVTM and CDR2 ANQGSEA come from the germline V gene. The CDR3 extends over 14 amino acids. J was trimmed by 5 bases and V by 3 bases; bases with no gene match: 7.